The clone carrying this T cell receptor (beta chain) was detected many times. These data originate in a study of early T cells in non-severe SARS-CoV-2 infection. The CDR3 runs 15 residues. The germline V gene encodes CDR1 GTSNPN and CDR2 SVGIG (reference sequence). J was trimmed by 3 bases and V by 5 bases; bases with no gene match: 4. Each CDR3 protein gets one entry after TCRdb re-called the 5' RACE reads with MiXCR. Here the sample spans some 54,000 distinct CDR3 sequences, roughly 10% being singletons. The V and J genes are TRBV30 and TRBJ2-1, with 13 bases aligning to TRBD2. The clonotype comes from an adult who was a healthcare worker with PCR-confirmed SARS-CoV-2 infection or an uninfected control (not recorded which). Sequenced input: whole blood. The CDR3 DNA is TGTGCCTGGGAGGGACTAGCGGGACGCTACAATGAGCAGTTCTTC. Protein: CAWEGLAGRYNEQFF.